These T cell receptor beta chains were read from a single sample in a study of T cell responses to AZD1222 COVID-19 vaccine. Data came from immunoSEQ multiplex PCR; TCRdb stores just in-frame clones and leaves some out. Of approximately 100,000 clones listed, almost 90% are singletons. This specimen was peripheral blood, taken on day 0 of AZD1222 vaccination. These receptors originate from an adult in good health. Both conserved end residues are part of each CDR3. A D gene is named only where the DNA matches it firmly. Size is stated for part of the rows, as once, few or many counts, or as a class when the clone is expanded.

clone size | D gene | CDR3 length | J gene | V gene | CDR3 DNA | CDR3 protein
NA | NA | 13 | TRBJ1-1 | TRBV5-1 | TGCGCCAGCAGCTTACAGGGTTCCACTGAAGCTTTCTTT | CASSLQGSTEAFF
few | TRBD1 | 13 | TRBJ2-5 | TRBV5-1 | TGCGCCAGCAGCTCGGGACAGATAGAGACCCAGTACTTC | CASSSGQIETQYF
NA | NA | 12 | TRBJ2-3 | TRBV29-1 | TGCAGCGTTGTTAGCGGATCAGATACGCAGTATTTT | CSVVSGSDTQYF
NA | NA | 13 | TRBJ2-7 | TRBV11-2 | TGTGCCAGCAGCTCCACGGGTGGGAGCTCGCAGTACTTC | CASSSTGGSSQYF
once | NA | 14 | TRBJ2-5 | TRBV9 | TGTGCCAGCAGCGTAGAAGGTGGGGGAGAGACCCAGTACTTC | CASSVEGGGETQYF
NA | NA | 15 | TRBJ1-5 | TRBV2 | TGTGCCAGCAGTGAAGCGCGTCAGGGAAGATTACCCCAGCATTTT | CASSEARQGRLPQHF
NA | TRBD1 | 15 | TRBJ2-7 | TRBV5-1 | TGCGCCAGCAACGTAGGACAGGGGGCGCTGAACGAGCAGTACTTC | CASNVGQGALNEQYF
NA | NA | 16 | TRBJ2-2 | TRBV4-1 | TGCGCCAGCAGCTTTGAAAGAGCGGGTCCCACCGGGGAGCTGTTTTTT | CASSFERAGPTGELFF
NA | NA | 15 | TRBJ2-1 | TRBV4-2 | TGTGCCAGCAGCCAAGATAGCATACCCTACAATGAGCAGTTCTTC | CASSQDSIPYNEQFF
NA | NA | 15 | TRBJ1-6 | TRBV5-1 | TGCGCCAGCAGCTTGGAACAGGGTTGGGATTCACCCCTCCACTTT | CASSLEQGWDSPLHF
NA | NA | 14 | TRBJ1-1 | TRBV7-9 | TGTGCCAGCAGCTTGGGCGGTGGATTCACTGAAGCTTTCTTT | CASSLGGGFTEAFF
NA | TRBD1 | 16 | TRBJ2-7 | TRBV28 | TGTGCCAGCAGTTCCCCGGGACAGGGGATATCCTACGAGCAGTACTTC | CASSSPGQGISYEQYF
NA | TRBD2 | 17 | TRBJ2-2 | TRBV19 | TGTGCCAGTAGTATAATGGGACTAGCGGCACACACCGGGGAGCTGTTTTTT | CASSIMGLAAHTGELFF
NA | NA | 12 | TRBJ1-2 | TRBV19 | TGTGCCAGTAGTATGGCCTACTATGGCTACACCTTC | CASSMAYYGYTF
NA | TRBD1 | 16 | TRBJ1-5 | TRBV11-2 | TGTGCCAGCAGCTTAGGACAGGGGAGCGGCAATCAGCCCCAGCATTTT | CASSLGQGSGNQPQHF
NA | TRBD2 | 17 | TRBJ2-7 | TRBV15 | TGTGCCACCAGCATAGGGACTAGCGGGAGGCGAACCTACGAGCAGTACTTC | CATSIGTSGRRTYEQYF
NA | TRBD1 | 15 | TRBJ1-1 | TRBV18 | TGTGCCAGCTCCCGCGTGGGACAGGGTAACACTGAAGCTTTCTTT | CASSRVGQGNTEAFF
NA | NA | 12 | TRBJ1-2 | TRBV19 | TGTGCCAGTAGGGAAGACCTCTATGGCTACACCTTC | CASREDLYGYTF
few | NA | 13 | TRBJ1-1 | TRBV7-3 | TGTGCCAGCAGCTCACAGGGGAACACTGAAGCTTTCTTT | CASSSQGNTEAFF
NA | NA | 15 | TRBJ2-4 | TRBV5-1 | TGCGCCAGCAGCTTGCGTGGGATGGACAAAAACATTCAGTACTTC | CASSLRGMDKNIQYF
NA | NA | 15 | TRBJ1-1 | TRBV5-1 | TGCGCCAGCAGCCTTGGCAGGGTTATGGACACTGAAGCTTTCTTT | CASSLGRVMDTEAFF
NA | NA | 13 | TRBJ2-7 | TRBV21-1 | TGTGCCAGCTGGACCGGGAAACTCTACGAGCAGTACTTC | CASWTGKLYEQYF
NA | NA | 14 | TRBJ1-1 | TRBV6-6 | TGTGCCAGCAGCCCCAGCGGGCGTACCACTGAAGCTTTCTTT | CASSPSGRTTEAFF
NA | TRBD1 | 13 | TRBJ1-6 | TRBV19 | TGTGCCAGTAGTGGGACAGTAAATTCACCCCTCCACTTT | CASSGTVNSPLHF
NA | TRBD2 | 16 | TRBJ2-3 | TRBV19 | TGTGCCAGTAGTATAGCGGCTAGCGGTAACACAGATACGCAGTATTTT | CASSIAASGNTDTQYF
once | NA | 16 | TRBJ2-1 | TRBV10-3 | TGTGCCATCAGCACGGAAGGGCGCAGCTCCTACAATGAGCAGTTCTTC | CAISTEGRSSYNEQFF
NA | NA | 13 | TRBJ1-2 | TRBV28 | TGTGCCAGCAAGGTCGACAGTGACTATGGCTACACCTTC | CASKVDSDYGYTF
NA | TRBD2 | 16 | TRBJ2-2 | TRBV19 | TGTGCCAGTAGTATTGGCGGGAGGGTGGACACCGGGGAGCTGTTTTTT | CASSIGGRVDTGELFF
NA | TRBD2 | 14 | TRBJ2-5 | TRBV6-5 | TGTGCCAGCACCGCATTGGGGGGGTCGGAGACCCAGTACTTC | CASTALGGSETQYF
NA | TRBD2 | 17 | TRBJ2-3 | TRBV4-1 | TGCGCCAGCAGCCTTACTCTAGCGGGAGCCGGGACAGATACGCAGTATTTT | CASSLTLAGAGTDTQYF
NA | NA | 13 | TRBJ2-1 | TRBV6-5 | TGTGCCAGCAGTTCGATAGGAGGGAATGAGCAGTTCTTC | CASSSIGGNEQFF
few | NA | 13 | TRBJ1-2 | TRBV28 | TGTGCCAGCAGCCGTGTGTCGGATTATGGCTACACCTTC | CASSRVSDYGYTF
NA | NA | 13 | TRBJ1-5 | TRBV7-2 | TGTGCCAGCAGCCTCGACAGAAATCAGCCCCAGCATTTT | CASSLDRNQPQHF
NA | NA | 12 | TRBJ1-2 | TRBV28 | TGTGCCAGCAGTTTACGTCGGGAGGGCTACACCTTC | CASSLRREGYTF
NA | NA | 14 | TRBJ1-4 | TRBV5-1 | TGCGCCAGCAGCTTGGGGGGGCCCGATGAAAAACTGTTTTTT | CASSLGGPDEKLFF
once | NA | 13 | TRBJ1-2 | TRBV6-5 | TGTGCCAGCAGCACCACTCGACAGGACTCCTACACCTTC | CASSTTRQDSYTF
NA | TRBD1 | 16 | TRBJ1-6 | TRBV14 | TGTGCCAGCAGCCAAGATAGGAAACAGGGGGAATCACCCCTCCACTTT | CASSQDRKQGESPLHF
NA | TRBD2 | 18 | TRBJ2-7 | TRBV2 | TGTGCCAGCAAACGAGGGACAGAGGGACTAGCGGTAACCTACGAGCAGTACTTC | CASKRGTEGLAVTYEQYF
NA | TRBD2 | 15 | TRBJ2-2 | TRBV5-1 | TGCGCCAGCAGCTCCGGACTAGCGAACACCGGGGAGCTGTTTTTT | CASSSGLANTGELFF
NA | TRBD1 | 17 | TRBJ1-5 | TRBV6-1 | TGTGCCAGCAGTGTTACAGGGGGCCCCTATAGCAATCAGCCCCAGCATTTT | CASSVTGGPYSNQPQHF
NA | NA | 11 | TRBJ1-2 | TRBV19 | TGTGCCAGTCTTGAGGGATTTGGCTACACCTTC | CASLEGFGYTF
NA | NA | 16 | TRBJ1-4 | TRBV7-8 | TGTGCCAGCAGCTTAGGATTTGCAGGGTCTAATGAAAAACTGTTTTTT | CASSLGFAGSNEKLFF
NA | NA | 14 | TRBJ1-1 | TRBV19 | TGTGCCAGTAGTGTTCAGGTTATGAACACTGAAGCTTTCTTT | CASSVQVMNTEAFF
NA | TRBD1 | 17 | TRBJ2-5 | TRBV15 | TGTGCCACCAGCAGAGATAAAACAGGGGGGAGGCGAGAGACCCAGTACTTC | CATSRDKTGGRRETQYF
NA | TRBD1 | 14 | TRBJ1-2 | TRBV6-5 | TGTGCCAGCAGTCCAGGGGGCAGGAGCTATGGCTACACCTTC | CASSPGGRSYGYTF
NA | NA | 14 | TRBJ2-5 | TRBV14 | TGTGCCAGCAGCCGAAAGGTTCGCCAAGAGACCCAGTACTTC | CASSRKVRQETQYF
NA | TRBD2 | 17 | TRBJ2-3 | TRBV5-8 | TGTGCCAGCAGCTTCGGGACTAGCGGGAGGGGCACAGATACGCAGTATTTT | CASSFGTSGRGTDTQYF
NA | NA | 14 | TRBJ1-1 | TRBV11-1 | TGTGCCAGCAGCTACCCCTCCTACAGGGCTGAAGCTTTCTTT | CASSYPSYRAEAFF
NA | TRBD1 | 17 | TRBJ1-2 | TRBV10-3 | TGTGCCATCAGGTACCGGGACAGGGGCGCTCCCCTCTATGGCTACACCTTC | CAIRYRDRGAPLYGYTF
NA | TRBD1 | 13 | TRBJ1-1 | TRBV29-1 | TGCAGCGGGGGACAGGGGGTGAACACTGAAGCTTTCTTT | CSGGQGVNTEAFF
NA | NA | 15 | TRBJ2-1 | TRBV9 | TGTGCCAGCAGCGCCCTCCGGACAGACTACAATGAGCAGTTCTTC | CASSALRTDYNEQFF
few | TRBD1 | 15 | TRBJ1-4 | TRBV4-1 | TGCGCCAGCAGACCTATGGGGGACAGATCGAAAACACTGTTTTTT | CASRPMGDRSKTLFF
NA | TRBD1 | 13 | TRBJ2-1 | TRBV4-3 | TGCGCCAGCAGCGGACAGGGCCTCCATGAGCAGTTCTTC | CASSGQGLHEQFF
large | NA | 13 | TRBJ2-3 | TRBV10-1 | TGCGCCAGCAGTGGTACAGGCACAGATACGCAGTATTTT | CASSGTGTDTQYF